The 20 T cell receptor beta chains presented below share a single source sample, sequenced in a study of blood T cell repertoires in COVID-19. Generated by immunoSEQ multiplex PCR, the TCRdb table keeps only in-frame clones and is missing some. The data show around 250,000 clones, around nine tenths seen once. Sequenced sample: PBMCs or T cells enriched from blood (not recorded which). These receptors originate from a woman in her forties or fifties who had recovered from COVID-19.

The chain couples TRBV4-1 to TRBJ2-7; 7 positions agree with TRBD1. CDR1 MGHRA and CDR2 YSYEKL come from the germline V gene. Germline trimming cut 3 bases from V and 2 bases from J; bases unmatched to any gene: 7. The CDR3 contains 15 residues. The CDR3 loop is CASSQPTGSTYEQYF. Written as DNA, the CDR3 is TGCGCCAGCAGCCAGCCGACAGGGAGCACCTACGAGCAGTACTTC.

This clone was observed once. The chain combines TRBV3-1 (or the pseudogene TRBV3-2) with TRBJ2-2; TRBD1 aligns across 7 bases. Per germline, CDR1 LGHDT and CDR2 YNNKEL (reference sequence). The CDR3 extends over 16 amino acids. The V gene end was trimmed by 4 bases and the J gene end by 1 base; junction bases not matched to a gene: 6. The CDR3, as DNA: TGTGCCAGCAGCCGCGACAGGGTGGGGAACACCGGGGAGCTGTTTTTT. As protein: CASSRDRVGNTGELFF.

This sequence joins TRBV28 and TRBJ2-4; the D gene is possibly TRBD1 (6 bases). With 4 bases removed from V and 0 bases from J, the gap between germline ends came to 16 bases. In germline, CDR1 is MDHEN, CDR2 SYDVKM. The CDR3 consists of 17 residues. The CDR3 region is CASSSGHNIGAKNIQYF. Here the CDR3 DNA reads TGTGCCAGCAGTTCGGGACACAATATAGGAGCCAAAAACATTCAGTACTTC.

This clone was recorded only once. This chain uses TRBV9 with TRBJ2-1; tentative D call: TRBD2 (5 bases). CDR3 length equals 15 residues. The ends were cut back, 0 bases at V and 6 bases at J, with 13 bases in the middle. The germline V gene has CDR1 SGDLS and CDR2 YYNGEE. In DNA form, the CDR3 reads TGTGCCAGCAGCGTAGCTCCTCTAGCCCCCAATGAGCAGTTCTTC. This sequence encodes CASSVAPLAPNEQFF. The full variable domain, with the rest looked up from reference TRBV9 and TRBJ2-1, is DSGVTQTPKHLITATGQRVTLRCSPRSGDLSVYWYQQSLDQGLQFLIQYYNGEERAKGNILERFSAQQFPDLHSELNLSSLELGDSALYFCASSVAPLAPNEQFFGPGTRLTVL.

V usage is TRBV2 and J usage is TRBJ2-1; TRBD1 matches 10 bases. V gave up 7 bases and J gave up 6 bases; unmatched junction bases: 6. Germline V lookup: CDR1 SNHLY, CDR2 FYNNEI. The CDR3 is 14 amino acids. The chain's CDR3 is CASNDRTGGNEQFF. The CDR3 nucleotides read TGTGCCAGCAATGACAGGACAGGGGGCAATGAGCAGTTCTTC.

The rearrangement joins TRBV29-1 to TRBJ1-1; the D gene is possibly TRBD1 (6 bases). Trimming took off 6 bases at V and 1 base at J, with 21 bases between the two ends. Germline values: CDR1 SQVTM, CDR2 ANQGSEA. This CDR3 is built from 16 residues. CDR3: CSVQWTAGAKNTEAFF. The CDR3 DNA follows: TGCAGCGTACAATGGACAGCTGGGGCGAAGAACACTGAAGCTTTCTTT.

Comment on this clone: Other DNA variants within this sample encode the same CDR3. This chain connects TRBV6-5 to TRBJ2-3; a weak D match, TRBD2 (5 bases). The V gene's germline CDR1 is MNHEY and CDR2 SVGAGI. Trimming cost V 5 bases and J 3 bases, with 9 bases left between them. The CDR3 length is 13 residues. The CDR3 region has the DNA TGTGCCAGCAGTCCCCGGGGTACAGATACGCAGTATTTT. Encoded protein: CASSPRGTDTQYF.

This chain connects TRBV19 to TRBJ1-1; 12 nucleotides line up with TRBD1. Germline CDR1 reads LNHDA; CDR2 reads SQIVND (reference sequence). The CDR3 spans 16 residues. Unmatched junction bases numbered 9, after V lost 5 bases and J lost 5 bases. CDR3 nucleotides: TGTGCCAGTAGTGGGGGGACAGGGGGCTTTTGGACTGAAGCTTTCTTT. This encodes CASSGGTGGFWTEAFF.

The rearrangement uses TRBV3-1 (or the pseudogene TRBV3-2) and TRBJ1-2; tentative D call: TRBD1 (5 bases). This CDR3 contains 14 residues. Between the trimmed V and J ends, which lost 2 bases and 7 bases, there was a span of 14 bases. The V gene's germline CDR1 is LGHDT and CDR2 YNNKEL (reference sequence). The CDR3 DNA reads TGTGCCAGCAGCCAACTTCAGGGTTACGGTGGCTACACCTTC. This gives the protein CASSQLQGYGGYTF.

This chain links TRBV9 with TRBJ1-1; possibly TRBD1 for D (5 bases). The CDR3 has 12 amino acids. The ends were cut back, 4 bases at V and 4 bases at J, with 8 bases in the middle. The germline V gene has CDR1 SGDLS and CDR2 YYNGEE. The CDR3 sequence is CASSSGGTEAFF. The CDR3 nucleotides are TGTGCCAGCAGCTCCGGGGGCACTGAAGCTTTCTTT.

The J gene is TRBJ1-1, the V gene TRBV2; D unresolved. Germline V gene lookup returns CDR1 SNHLY and CDR2 FYNNEI. The CDR3 totals 15 residues. The V and J ends lost 0 bases and 0 bases respectively, with 8 bases between them. In DNA, the CDR3 is TGTGCCAGCAGTGAAGCGCAGTTTCTGAACACTGAAGCTTTCTTT. Protein product: CASSEAQFLNTEAFF.

The V call is TRBV18, the J call TRBJ2-2, with TRBD1 matching 9 bases. The CDR3 loop spans 16 amino acids. Germline V CDR1 and CDR2: KGHSH, LQKENI. V dropped 2 bases and J dropped 1; count of bases not matched to a gene: 2. CDR3 sequence reads: CASSPGTGQNTGELFF. The CDR3 DNA sequence: TGTGCCAGCTCACCAGGGACAGGGCAGAACACCGGGGAGCTGTTTTTT.

The gene calls are TRBV18 and TRBJ1-6; 7 bases are shared with TRBD1. Germline-derived CDR1 and CDR2 are KGHSH and LQKENI. The CDR3 is made up of 14 amino acids. Losses at the gene ends were 7 bases for V and 9 bases for J; bases not matched to a gene: 9. In DNA, the CDR3 is TGTGCCAGCTGGACAGGTGTCGGACCTTCACCCCTCCACTTT. Its protein is CASWTGVGPSPLHF.

The V gene is TRBV29-1, the J gene TRBJ2-1, with 10 positions matching TRBD2. The CDR3 is 13 amino acids. The V gene end was trimmed by 6 bases and the J gene end by 7 bases; junction bases not matched to a gene: 6. Looked up from germline, CDR1 is SQVTM and CDR2 is ANQGSEA. CDR3 coding DNA: TGCAGCGTCTTCCAGCGGGAGGGGAATGAGCAGTTCTTC. This sequence encodes CSVFQREGNEQFF.

This chain uses TRBV18 with TRBJ1-2, with 9 bases lining up with TRBD1. Trimming removed 4 bases from V and 7 bases from J; junction bases left unmatched: 7. Germline V gene lookup returns CDR1 KGHSH and CDR2 LQKENI. The CDR3 sequence is 14 residues long. The CDR3 is CASSLRDRDGGYTF. The CDR3 coding sequence is TGTGCCAGCTCACTCCGGGACAGGGATGGTGGCTACACCTTC.

This chain's CDR3 is CASSPTGEGWQETQYF. The CDR3 region has the DNA TGTGCCAGTAGCCCCACGGGGGAGGGATGGCAAGAGACCCAGTACTTC. The chain is built from TRBV19 and TRBJ2-5; 7 bases map to TRBD2. Trimming cost V 6 bases and J 2 bases; bases outside gene matches: 12. The CDR3 length is 16 residues. CDR1 and CDR2 (germline): LNHDA, SQIVND (reference sequence).

This chain uses TRBV5-1 with TRBJ2-2, with D perhaps matching TRBD2 (6 bases). Germline CDR1 and CDR2: SGHRS and YFSETQ. The ends were cut back, 4 bases at V and 6 bases at J, with 10 bases in the middle. The CDR3 covers 13 residues. The CDR3 is CASSLPGAGELFF. The CDR3 DNA sequence: TGCGCCAGCAGCCTACCGGGAGCCGGGGAGCTGTTTTTT.

The chain employs TRBV11-2 and TRBJ2-5; D might be TRBD1 (6 bases). This CDR3 comprises 11 residues. Germline CDR1 is SGHAT and CDR2 is FQNNGV. The V end lost 11 bases, the J end lost 3 bases, and 10 bases lay between the germline ends. The CDR3 loop is CASRTEETQYF. CDR3 DNA: TGTGCCTCCCGGACAGAAGAGACCCAGTACTTC.

In nucleotides, the CDR3 is TGTGCCAGCAGCCAAGAGCTGACTGGGTCCACCGAGCAGTACTTC. It is translated as CASSQELTGSTEQYF. The chain has TRBV3-1 (or the pseudogene TRBV3-2) and TRBJ2-7; no clear D. V lost 0 bases and J lost 6, with 15 bases in between. The germline CDR1 and CDR2 sequences are LGHDT and YNNKEL (reference sequence). This CDR3 comprises 15 residues.

V usage is TRBV6-5 and J usage is TRBJ2-1, with a possible D match to TRBD2 (6 bases). The V gene's germline CDR1 is MNHEY and CDR2 SVGAGI. The CDR3 is 12 amino acids. V was trimmed by 7 bases and J by 10 bases, leaving 14 bases between them. For the CDR3, the DNA is TGTGCCAGCACCCTCAGCGGGCTGGAGCAGTTCTTC. Protein product: CASTLSGLEQFF.